This T cell receptor (beta chain) was sequenced in a study of blood T cell repertoires in COVID-19. Sequencing was performed with immunoSEQ multiplex PCR; in TCRdb, only in-frame clones are kept and a portion is missing. The sample carries over 85,000 clones, around 85% recorded once. V lost 1 base and J lost 7; bases outside the gene matches: 1. The CDR3 consists of 13 residues. Sequences were obtained from peripheral blood. The J gene is TRBJ2-4, the V gene TRBV5-3; 8 positions match TRBD1. TRBV5-3 is classed as an ORF, of uncertain function. This receptor was obtained from a human donor in a cohort sampled during active COVID-19. CDR3 sequence reads: CARSLHRGNIQYF. The CDR3 DNA reads TGTGCCAGAAGCTTGCACAGGGGGAACATTCAGTACTTC.